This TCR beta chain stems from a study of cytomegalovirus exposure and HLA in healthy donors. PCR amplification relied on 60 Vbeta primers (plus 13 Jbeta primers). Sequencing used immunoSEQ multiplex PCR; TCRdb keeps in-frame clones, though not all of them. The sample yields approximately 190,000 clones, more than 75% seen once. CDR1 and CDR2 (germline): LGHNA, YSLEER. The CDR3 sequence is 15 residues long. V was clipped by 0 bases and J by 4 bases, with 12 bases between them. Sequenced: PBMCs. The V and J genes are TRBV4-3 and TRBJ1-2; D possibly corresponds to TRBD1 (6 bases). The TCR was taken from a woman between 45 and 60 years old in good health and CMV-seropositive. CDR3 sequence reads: CASSQDPGTSYGYTF. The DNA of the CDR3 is TGCGCCAGCAGCCAAGACCCAGGGACAAGCTATGGCTACACCTTC.